One and the same sample provided the 27 T cell receptor beta chains below, sequenced in a study of T cells after yellow fever vaccination. TCRdb used MiXCR to reprocess the 5' RACE reads, holding one entry per CDR3 protein. The table lists about 340,000 distinct CDR3 sequences, approximately 12% of them singletons. Sequenced here: CD4+ T cells sorted from PBMCs, sampled 15 days after the yellow fever booster vaccination. The origin of the receptors is a man aged 18 to 29 who received the YFV17D yellow fever vaccine.

This clonotype was seen repeatedly, ten times or more. The rearrangement joins TRBV20-1 to TRBJ2-2, with D perhaps matching TRBD1 (6 bases). This CDR3 comprises 15 residues. V shed 1 base and J shed 5 bases, with 14 bases lying between them. The germline CDR1 and CDR2 sequences are DFQATT and SNEGSKA (reference sequence). The DNA for the CDR3 is TGCAGTGCTAGAGTCGGAGCACAGGGAACCGGGGAGCTGTTTTTT. It is translated as CSARVGAQGTGELFF.

The gene calls are TRBV28 and TRBJ2-7; the match to TRBD1 covers 8 bases. The V gene's germline CDR1 is MDHEN and CDR2 SYDVKM. V shed 5 bases and J 7 bases; nucleotides not matched to a gene: 4. This CDR3 has 12 amino acids. CDR3 sequence reads: CASSTGGREQYV. Here the CDR3 DNA reads TGTGCCAGCAGTACAGGGGGGAGGGAGCAGTACGTC.

This clonotype turned up a few times. The V and J genes are TRBV12-3 or TRBV12-4 and TRBJ2-5, with TRBD2 matching 7 bases. The trim removed 4 bases at V and 7 bases at J, leaving 6 bases unmatched. CDR3 length: 13 amino acids. The CDR3 DNA is TGTGCCAGCAGTTCTGGACTAGACGGGACCCAGTACTTC. It translates to CASSSGLDGTQYF.

This clonotype appeared a few times. The rearrangement joins TRBV5-1 to TRBJ2-3; D possibly corresponds to TRBD1 (5 bases). The V end was cut by 4 bases, the J end by 3 bases, with 9 bases between. This CDR3 has 13 amino acids. Germline CDR1 is SGHRS and CDR2 is YFSETQ. The CDR3 nucleotides read TGCGCCAGCAGCGAAAGACAGACAGATACGCAGTATTTT. It translates to CASSERQTDTQYF.

This clonotype was counted only a few times. The chain combines TRBV5-1 with TRBJ2-7, with D perhaps TRBD2 (5 bases). CDR1 and CDR2 from the germline V gene are SGHRS and YFSETQ. The V end lost 0 bases, the J end lost 0 bases, and 10 bases lay between the germline ends. This CDR3 contains 15 residues. CDR3 in amino acids: CASSLAGTFSYEQYF. The CDR3 nucleotides are TGCGCCAGCAGCTTGGCGGGAACTTTCTCCTACGAGCAGTACTTC.

This clonotype was detected a few times. The rearrangement joins TRBV6-2 or TRBV6-3 to TRBJ1-2; 7 nucleotides align to TRBD1. Germline CDR1 reads MNHEY; CDR2 reads SVGEGT. V lost 6 bases to trimming and J lost 8 bases; unmatched junction nucleotides: 12. CDR3 length equals 14 residues. CDR3 DNA: TGTGCCAGCAGGCAGACAGGGCCCGCGGGGGGCTACACCTTC. As protein: CASRQTGPAGGYTF.

In this sample, this clonotype turned up a few times. J is TRBJ2-5 and V is TRBV5-6; 11 nucleotides agree with TRBD2. CDR3 length: 16 amino acids. Germline CDR1 SGHDT, CDR2 YYEEEE. V lost 4 bases to trimming and J lost 5 bases; unmatched junction nucleotides: 10. The CDR3 bases are TGTGCCAGCAGCACCTACCCTAGCGGGGGGCGGGAGACCCAGTACTTC. It encodes CASSTYPSGGRETQYF.

This clonotype has only a few counts. The rearrangement uses TRBV9 and TRBJ2-5, with 11 nucleotides matching TRBD2. V trimming: 2 bases; J trimming: 3 bases; junction bases outside the gene matches: 0. CDR3 length: 14 residues. Germline V gives CDR1 SGDLS, CDR2 YYNGEE. CDR3 coding DNA: TGTGCCAGCAGCGTGGGACTAGCGGAAGAGACCCAGTACTTC. Its translation is CASSVGLAEETQYF. The whole variable domain, filled in from reference TRBV9 and TRBJ2-5, reads DSGVTQTPKHLITATGQRVTLRCSPRSGDLSVYWYQQSLDQGLQFLIQYYNGEERAKGNILERFSAQQFPDLHSELNLSSLELGDSALYFCASSVGLAEETQYFGPGTRLLVL.

In its sample, this clonotype was seen a few times. The chain employs TRBV20-1 and TRBJ2-6, with D unresolved. The length of the CDR3 is 13 residues. The germline CDR1 and CDR2 sequences are DFQATT and SNEGSKA (reference sequence). Trimming cost V 6 bases and J 1 base, with 7 bases left between them. In nucleotides, the CDR3 is TGCAGTGCCCTCGGGTCTGGGGCCAACGTCCTGACTTTC. Translation: CSALGSGANVLTF.

The chain links TRBV6-2 or TRBV6-3 to TRBJ2-1; the D is unclear. Trimming removed 7 bases from V and 7 bases from J, with 14 bases in between. Looked up from germline, CDR1 is MNHEY and CDR2 is SVGEGT. The CDR3 spans 13 residues. The CDR3 loop is CASIPYPRNEQFF. In nucleotides, the CDR3 is TGTGCCAGCATCCCATACCCGCGGAATGAGCAGTTCTTC.

V usage is TRBV7-9 and J usage is TRBJ2-2; 10 nucleotides agree with TRBD2. Trimming cost V 3 bases and J 6 bases; bases outside gene matches: 7. CDR1 and CDR2 (germline): SEHNR, FQNEAQ (reference sequence). CDR3 size: 16 residues. CDR3 protein: CASSFGAGGNAGELFF. CDR3 coding DNA: TGTGCCAGCAGCTTCGGAGCGGGGGGGAATGCCGGGGAGCTGTTTTTT.

This clonotype was counted between two and nine times. The chain employs TRBV28 and TRBJ2-7, with a weak D call TRBD2 (6 bases). CDR1 is MDHEN and CDR2 is SYDVKM in the germline V gene. V was pared by 2 bases and J by 5 bases, with 7 bases between. This CDR3 is built from 12 residues. Here the CDR3 reads CASSLAGNEQYV. The CDR3 coding sequence is TGTGCCAGCAGTTTAGCGGGGAACGAGCAGTACGTC.

This clonotype was picked up a small number of times. The V gene is TRBV11-2, the J gene TRBJ1-1; the D gene is possibly TRBD1 (6 bases). Trimming shortened V by 5 bases and J by 4 bases, and 14 bases separated the two germline ends. This CDR3 has 14 amino acids. CDR1 and CDR2 (germline): SGHAT, FQNNGV. The CDR3 spells CASSPFPRGTEAFF. CDR3 DNA sequence: TGTGCCAGCAGCCCCTTCCCCAGGGGCACTGAAGCTTTCTTT.

This clonotype was seen a handful of times. The CDR3 region is CASSERSRGANVLTF. DNA for the CDR3: TGTGCCAGCAGCGAGAGATCGCGAGGGGCCAACGTCCTGACTTTC. This rearrangement joins TRBV9 to TRBJ2-6, with D uncertain. Germline values: CDR1 SGDLS, CDR2 YYNGEE. V gave up 3 bases and J gave up 4 bases, with 11 bases separating them. This CDR3 has 15 amino acids.

The table lists this clonotype with a few counts. The rearrangement links TRBV24-1 to TRBJ2-1; TRBD1 might be the D (6 bases). The CDR3 totals 14 residues. Germline CDR1 KGHDR, CDR2 SFDVKD. V gave up 3 bases and J gave up 7 bases, with 12 bases separating them. This CDR3 is CATSDTVQGNEQFF. CDR3 coding DNA: TGTGCCACCAGTGATACCGTACAGGGAAATGAGCAGTTCTTC.

This clonotype was counted a few times. The chain recombines TRBV15 with TRBJ2-3; the D gene is possibly TRBD2 (6 bases). Germline V gene lookup returns CDR1 LNHNV and CDR2 YYDKDF (reference sequence). Trimming left V 5 bases short and J 6 bases short, with 6 bases between. The CDR3 is 11 amino acids. Written as DNA, the CDR3 is TGTGCCACCAGCGGGGGGGATACGCAGTATTTT. It is translated as CATSGGDTQYF.

In this sample, this clonotype turned up a few times. The J gene is TRBJ2-2, the V gene TRBV7-9, with unresolved D. Germline V lookup: CDR1 SEHNR, CDR2 FQNEAQ (reference sequence). Trimming shortened V by 3 bases and J by 8 bases, and 19 bases separated the two germline ends. The CDR3 length is 16 residues. CDR3 DNA: TGTGCCAGCAGCTTCACTGACTCCAGAGATGCTGGGGAGCTGTTTTTT. This codes for CASSFTDSRDAGELFF.

In this sample, this clonotype turned up many times. J is TRBJ2-4 and V is TRBV6-2 or TRBV6-3, with D perhaps given as TRBD1 or TRBD2 (6 bases each). The CDR3 loop spans 14 amino acids. The V gene's germline CDR1 is MNHEY and CDR2 SVGEGT. Trimming removed 7 bases at V and 7 bases at J, with 17 bases between. CDR3 nucleotides: TGTGCCAGCATCAACGGGGGCAGCACCAACATTCAGTACTTC. Its translation: CASINGGSTNIQYF.

This chain links TRBV24-1 with TRBJ2-3; 8 bases agree with TRBD1. The CDR3 has 16 amino acids. V was pared by 3 bases and J by 4 bases, with 8 bases of the junction left unmatched. Germline CDR1 is KGHDR and CDR2 is SFDVKD. The CDR3 region has the DNA TGTGCCACCAGTGATGCCGGGACAGGAAACCCAGATACGCAGTATTTT. Amino acids: CATSDAGTGNPDTQYF.

This chain connects TRBV15 to TRBJ1-1; D is ambiguous. Trimming removed 0 bases from V and 0 bases from J, with 2 bases in between. The germline V gene has CDR1 LNHNV and CDR2 YYDKDF (reference sequence). This CDR3 is 13 amino acids long. Here the CDR3 DNA reads TGTGCCACCAGCAGAGAGATGAACACTGAAGCTTTCTTT. Its protein product is CATSREMNTEAFF. The whole variable domain, filled in from reference TRBV15 and TRBJ1-1, reads DAMVIQNPRYQVTQFGKPVTLSCSQTLNHNVMYWYQQKSSQAPKLLFHYYDKDFNNEADTPDNFQSRRPNTSFCFLDIRSPGLGDTAMYLCATSREMNTEAFFGQGTRLTVV.

This clonotype was picked up many times. The DNA is left out, because the CDR3 cannot be placed on it with certainty; the CDR3 is given as TCRdb lists it. The gene calls are TRBV10-3 and TRBJ2-3. A total of 12 residues make up the CDR3, ends included. Germline loops: CDR1 ENHRY, CDR2 SYGVKD. The CDR3 protein is CAISTSGDTQYF.

This clonotype appeared a few times. The rearrangement joins TRBV5-1 to TRBJ2-4; 7 positions agree with TRBD1. Germline values: CDR1 SGHRS, CDR2 YFSETQ. J lost 2 bases, V lost 0 bases, and 8 bases had no gene match. The CDR3 covers 17 residues. CDR3 DNA sequence: TGCGCCAGCAGCTTGGAGGCAGGGGGAGTATCCAAAAACATTCAGTACTTC. It yields the protein CASSLEAGGVSKNIQYF.

The chain couples TRBV24-1 to TRBJ2-3, with no clear D. The V end lost 4 bases, the J end lost 4 bases, and 14 bases lay between the germline ends. Germline loops: CDR1 KGHDR, CDR2 SFDVKD. This CDR3 region has 15 residues. The DNA of the CDR3 is TGTGCCACCAGTGACAAAGGGTCGAGGCCAGATACGCAGTATTTT. It translates to CATSDKGSRPDTQYF.

In this sample, this clonotype turned up many times. The rearrangement joins TRBV27 to TRBJ1-1; no reliable D call. Germline CDR1 MNHEY, CDR2 SMNVEV (reference sequence). Trimming pared 2 bases from V and 3 bases from J, leaving 7 bases between. The CDR3 contains 13 residues. The CDR3 region has the DNA TGTGCCAGCAGTTTAGGGGTTCACACTGAAGCTTTCTTT. Residues: CASSLGVHTEAFF.

There are a few counts of this clonotype. The chain joins TRBV28 to TRBJ2-2; 7 nucleotides align to TRBD2. The germline V gene encodes CDR1 MDHEN and CDR2 SYDVKM. The CDR3 runs to 17 residues. V shed 2 bases, J shed 3 bases, and the junction held 9 bases outside the gene matches. The CDR3 loop is CASSLKARAGDTGELFF. CDR3 bases: TGTGCCAGCAGTTTAAAGGCCAGGGCGGGGGACACCGGGGAGCTGTTTTTT.

The rearrangement joins TRBV5-1 to TRBJ1-1, with D perhaps TRBD1 (5 bases). Trimming left V 2 bases short and J 10 bases short, with 9 bases between. Germline values: CDR1 SGHRS, CDR2 YFSETQ. The CDR3 consists of 11 residues. The CDR3: CASSLGESAFF. The CDR3 bases are TGCGCCAGCAGCTTAGGGGAGTCAGCTTTCTTT.

The chain uses TRBV5-6 and TRBJ2-7, with 7 bases identical to TRBD2. This CDR3 is built from 13 residues. The ends lost 2 bases at V and 2 bases at J; junction bases unmatched: 1. Germline V CDR1 and CDR2: SGHDT, YYEEEE. This CDR3 reads CASSFRGAYEQYF. The CDR3 DNA follows: TGTGCCAGCAGCTTCCGGGGGGCCTACGAGCAGTACTTC.